These 20 T cell receptor beta chains were sequenced from one sample in a study of regulatory T cells in long-lasting Graves disease (dated by TCRdb to the early 2020s). The library relied on multiplex PCR. This sample was sequenced with an Illumina HiSeq 4000. TCR beta libraries were built with iRepertoire HTBI primers and Arm-PCR amplification of CDR3 regions. TCRdb redid the processing of the public reads, applying fastp at Q25 and MiXCR, and retained in-frame beta chains. When rows share a CDR3 protein, they turn into one entry using the most common DNA and genes. This sample has around 250,000 distinct CDR3 sequences in its table, and about 18% of those were observed once. About 15% of the sample is taken by the ten largest. This specimen's time point label, per the study, means: newly diagnosed GD, antithyroid drugs for less than 3 months. For both TCR sequencing and RNA sequencing, RNA was extracted from PBMCs in TRIzol.

The data were also submitted as part of a second study, on T cells in Graves' hyperthyroidism and ophthalmopathy.

The sequences come from peripheral blood mononuclear cells (PBMCs), collected at new diagnosis, from a patient treated with antithyroid drugs. Every receptor here comes from a woman aged 30 to 39 with Graves disease. Donor details come from another sample of the same person, matched by shared clones.

This clonotype was picked up many times. The V and J genes are TRBV3-1 and TRBJ2-3, with D perhaps matching TRBD1 (6 bases). Germline V gives CDR1 LGHDT, CDR2 YNNKEL (reference sequence). The CDR3 has 13 residues. The ends were cut back, 4 bases at V and 13 bases at J, with 18 bases in the middle. The CDR3 DNA is TGTGCCAGCAGCCGGTATACAGGGACGAGGGAGTATTTT. It translates to CASSRYTGTREYF.

This clonotype has at least ten counts. This sequence joins TRBV5-1 and TRBJ2-7, with TRBD1 as a possible D gene (7 bases). Germline V gene sequence: CDR1 SGHRS, CDR2 YFSETQ. V shed 0 bases and J shed 7 bases, with 14 bases lying between them. The CDR3 has 14 residues. The CDR3 DNA reads as TGCGCCAGCAGCTTGGAAGGGGGCGCGGGGGAGCAGTACTTC. Its translation: CASSLEGGAGEQYF.

This clonotype was detected many times. This chain joins TRBV5-1 and TRBJ1-4, with D tentatively TRBD1 (6 bases). The germline gives CDR1 SGHRS, CDR2 YFSETQ. The V and J ends lost 5 bases and 1 base respectively, with 9 bases between them. CDR3 length equals 14 residues. The CDR3 DNA reads TGCGCCAGCAGGGAACAGGGAACTAATGAAAAACTGTTTTTT. It specifies CASREQGTNEKLFF. The complete variable domain, with remaining parts taken from reference TRBV5-1 and TRBJ1-4, reads KAGVTQTPRYLIKTRGQQVTLSCSPISGHRSVSWYQQTPGQGLQFLFEYFSETQRNKGNFPGRFSGRQFSNSRSEMNVSTLELGDSALYLCASREQGTNEKLFFGSGTQLSVL.

In its sample, this clonotype was seen many times. The V call is TRBV12-3 or TRBV12-4, the J call TRBJ1-1, with 7 bases identical to TRBD1. This CDR3 contains 13 residues. Unmatched junction bases numbered 3, after V lost 4 bases and J lost 4 bases. The CDR3 loop reads CASSSGTVTEAFF. In DNA, the CDR3 is TGTGCCAGCAGTTCAGGGACAGTCACTGAAGCTTTCTTT.

This clonotype was counted at least ten times. V and J are TRBV12-3 or TRBV12-4 and TRBJ1-2; 10 bases are a match to TRBD1. V dropped 3 bases and J dropped 8; count of bases not matched to a gene: 12. The CDR3 covers 16 residues. The CDR3 coding sequence is TGTGCCAGCAGTTTGCTCCCCGCCGGGACAGGGGAGGGCTACACCTTC. Amino acids: CASSLLPAGTGEGYTF.

Ten or more counts support this clonotype. The chain carries TRBV20-1 and TRBJ1-2; D is unclear. The CDR3 has 13 residues. CDR1 is DFQATT, CDR2 SNEGSKA, per germline (reference sequence). V lost 5 bases and J 3 bases, leaving 13 bases between the germline ends. The CDR3 DNA reads as TGCAGTGCTCAACGGGGTCTGCACTATGGCTACACCTTC. This codes for CSAQRGLHYGYTF.

This chain links TRBV11-2 with TRBJ2-1; D remains unclear. The CDR3 consists of 13 residues. Germline values: CDR1 SGHAT, CDR2 FQNNGV. V lost 3 bases and J 0 bases, leaving 3 bases between the germline ends. The DNA of the CDR3 is TGTGCCAGCAGCTTTCACTCCTACAATGAGCAGTTCTTC. This encodes CASSFHSYNEQFF.

Remarks on this clonotype: A read error may explain this, as a much larger clone is one base away. This chain connects TRBV12-3 or TRBV12-4 to TRBJ2-1, with 7 bases identical to TRBD2. The CDR3 spans 15 residues. As DNA, the CDR3 is TGTGCCAACAGTTTACCGGGACTACCCCTAGAGGAGCAGTTCTTC. Its protein product is CANSLPGLPLEEQFF.

The sample holds many counts of this clonotype. V is TRBV20-1 and J is TRBJ2-3; the D gene is possibly TRBD2 (5 bases). The CDR3 runs to 13 residues. V dropped 5 bases and J dropped 0 bases, with 9 bases sitting between them. Germline values: CDR1 DFQATT, CDR2 SNEGSKA (reference sequence). The DNA of the CDR3 is TGCAGTGCTGGCCGGGGAAGCACAGATACGCAGTATTTT. Its translation: CSAGRGSTDTQYF.

There are many counts of this clonotype. The chain combines TRBV12-3 or TRBV12-4 with TRBJ1-4; 7 bases match TRBD1. V trimming: 4 bases; J trimming: 8 bases; junction bases outside the gene matches: 10. CDR3 length equals 15 residues. CDR3 loop: CASSYGGAGGEKLFF. Written as DNA, the CDR3 is TGTGCCAGCAGTTATGGAGGGGCAGGGGGGGAAAAACTGTTTTTT.

This clonotype has a count of ten or more. The chain is built from TRBV7-6 and TRBJ2-1, with D perhaps matching TRBD1 or TRBD2 (6 bases each). CDR1 is SGHVS, CDR2 FNYEAQ, per germline. CDR3 size: 15 residues. The V end was cut by 4 bases, the J end by 0 bases, with 10 bases between. CDR3 residues: CASSSGGPSYNEQFF. Written as DNA, the CDR3 is TGTGCCAGCAGCTCCGGGGGCCCCTCCTACAATGAGCAGTTCTTC.

In its sample, this clonotype was seen a few times. The V gene is TRBV6-2 or TRBV6-3, the J gene TRBJ2-3; TRBD1 might be the D (6 bases). The CDR3 extends over 14 amino acids. V was shortened by 4 bases and J by 5 bases, with 13 bases between the two germline ends. Germline V gene data show CDR1 as MNHEY and CDR2 as SVGEGT. In nucleotides, the CDR3 is TGTGCCAGCAGTTCGCGCCTAGGGGGAGATACGCAGTATTTT. It yields the protein CASSSRLGGDTQYF.

This clonotype has ten or more counts. The chain joins TRBV24-1 to TRBJ2-3, with 12 bases matching TRBD2. Germline V lookup: CDR1 KGHDR, CDR2 SFDVKD. V shed 5 bases, J shed 6 bases, and the junction held 2 bases outside the gene matches. The length of the CDR3 is 14 residues. CDR3: CATSGTSGDDTQYF. The CDR3 DNA sequence: TGTGCCACCAGTGGGACTAGCGGGGACGATACGCAGTATTTT.

A note on this clonotype: This may be a read error: a much more frequent sequence differs by one nucleotide. The genes are TRBV5-1 and TRBJ2-1; TRBD1 or TRBD2 may be the D gene (5 bases each). The CDR3 consists of 17 residues. From germline, CDR1 is SGHRS and CDR2 YFSETQ. CDR3 protein: CASSGGRPPGPYNEQFF. The CDR3 coding sequence is TGTGCCAGCAGCGGCGGTCGTCCACCGGGACCGTACAATGAGCAGTTCTTC.

In this sample, this clonotype turned up a few times. This chain joins TRBV4-2 and TRBJ1-4; the D gene is possibly TRBD1 (6 bases). V lost 4 bases and J 8 bases, leaving 14 bases between the germline ends. The CDR3 spans 14 residues. The germline gives CDR1 LGHNA, CDR2 YNFKEQ. CDR3 nucleotide sequence: TGTGCCAGCAGCCCTAGGGGGAAGGTGGAAAAACTGTTTTTT. Translating it yields CASSPRGKVEKLFF.

There are many counts of this clonotype. A junction boundary mismatches the germline segment, possibly from a read error. The V gene is TRBV5-1, the J gene TRBJ2-3; 9 nucleotides agree with TRBD1. The germline V gene has CDR1 SGHRS and CDR2 YFSETQ. The CDR3 has 16 residues. The CDR3 reads CASSPKDRGAVDTQYF. CDR3 sequence (DNA): TGTGCCAGCAGCCCAAAGGACAGGGGCGCCGTGGATACGCAGTATTTT.

This clonotype was seen many times. This chain uses TRBV13 with TRBJ1-4, with D tentatively TRBD1 (6 bases). The CDR3 is 12 residues long. Germline CDR1 and CDR2: PRHDT and FYEKMQ (reference sequence). The V end lost 5 bases, the J end lost 10 bases, and 11 bases lay between the germline ends. CDR3 loop: CASSADRRKLFF. CDR3 DNA: TGTGCCAGCAGCGCTGACAGGCGAAAACTGTTTTTT.

Points on this clonotype: Being one base from a much bigger clone, this may be a read error. V is TRBV6-1 and J is TRBJ1-5; possibly TRBD1 for D (5 bases). V lost 1 base and J 2 bases, leaving 9 bases between the germline ends. The CDR3 contains 15 residues. The germline V gene encodes CDR1 MNHNS and CDR2 SASEGT. CDR3 amino acids: CASSEGGGGNQPQHF. The CDR3 region has the DNA TGTGCCAGCAGTGAAGGGGGCGGTGGCAATCAGCCCCAGCATTTT.

As to this clonotype: This likely came from a read error, as a far larger clone is one base away. This is likely a read error, given that the CDR3 carries no conserved phenylalanine or tryptophan at its end. The J gene is TRBJ2-4, the V gene TRBV7-7; 8 nucleotides agree with TRBD2. The tail of the sequence fits TRBJ2-5 better, so the J call may be wrong. Germline V gives CDR1 SSHAT, CDR2 FNYEAQ (reference sequence). This CDR3 spans 14 amino acids. DNA for the CDR3: TGTGCTAGCAGCTTAGGTCTAGCGGGAGAGACCCAGTACCTC. Residues: CASSLGLAGETQYL.

This clonotype has more than one count but fewer than ten. The chain links TRBV29-1 to TRBJ1-1; D possibly corresponds to TRBD1 (5 bases). Germline V gene sequence: CDR1 SQVTM, CDR2 ANQGSEA. Between the trimmed V and J ends, which lost 6 bases and 4 bases, there was a span of 12 bases. The CDR3 length is 12 residues. CDR3 in amino acids: CSVAGRGTEAFF. For the CDR3, the DNA is TGCAGCGTCGCAGGGAGAGGCACTGAAGCTTTCTTT.